Each of the 20 T cell receptor beta chains below was sequenced from the same sample in a study of T cell clonality in common variable immunodeficiency. Whole-study results and caveats: Fewer deletions and N-nucleotide insertions were reportedly seen in common variable immunodeficiency TCR beta sequences.

These receptors are not linked to any known antigen. Sequenced by immunoSEQ multiplex PCR; TCRdb stores in-frame clones only, minus some. This sample has 15,000 to 20,000 clones and no singletons, with less than 15% in the ten largest. Input material: peripheral blood mononuclear cells. Receptor source: a human donor with common variable immunodeficiency.

With respect to this clone: Read data end 3 residues before the CDR3 end; the end is taken from the germline J gene. The V and J genes are TRBV19 and TRBJ1-1; no clear D gene. The germline gives CDR1 LNHDA, CDR2 SQIVND (reference sequence). The CDR3 is 11 amino acids. CDR3 DNA (partial): TGTGCCAGTAGCACCAGGAGGGAA. Residues: CASSTRRE. The entire CDR3 sequence reads CASSTRREAFF. The full variable domain, its missing parts supplied by reference TRBV19 and TRBJ1-1, is DGGITQSPKYLFRKEGQNVTLSCEQNLNHDAMYWYRQDPGQGLRLIYYSQIVNDFQKGDIAEGYSVSREKKESFPLTVTSAQKNPTAFYLCASSTRREAFFGQGTRLTVV.

This clone has ten or more counts. The CDR3 end lies 3 residues beyond the end of the read and is filled in from the germline J gene. The chain couples TRBV19 to TRBJ2-7; perhaps TRBD1 as D (5 bases). The CDR3 is 13 residues long. Germline V gene lookup returns CDR1 LNHDA and CDR2 SQIVND (reference sequence). The ends were cut back, 1 base at V and 2 bases at J, with 6 bases in the middle. The CDR3 spells CASSIGQPYEQYF. The CDR3 bases that were read are TGTGCCAGTAGTATAGGACAGCCCTACGAG.

This clone was observed a handful of times. Read data end 3 residues before the CDR3 end; the end is taken from the germline J gene. The chain has TRBV19 and TRBJ2-3, with 8 bases aligning to TRBD2. Germline lookup yields CDR1 LNHDA and CDR2 SQIVND (reference sequence). This CDR3 has 15 amino acids. The V gene end was trimmed by 3 bases and the J gene end by 0 bases; junction bases not matched to a gene: 2. The covered CDR3 bases are TGTGCCAGTAGTATGGCGGGGGGTAGCACAGATACG. Its translation is CASSMAGGSTDT. The full CDR3 sequence reads CASSMAGGSTDTQYF.

This clone has ten or more counts. CDR3 sequence reads: CASSSGQGLNTEAFF. The CDR3 bases that were read are TGTGCCAGCAGCTCTGGACAGGGGTTGAACACTGAA. The chain recombines TRBV7-9 with TRBJ1-1; 9 nucleotides line up with TRBD1. Read data end 3 residues before the CDR3 end; the end is taken from the germline J gene. The trim removed 4 bases at V and 0 bases at J, leaving 3 bases unmatched. From germline, CDR1 is SEHNR and CDR2 FQNEAQ (reference sequence). The CDR3 spans 15 residues. Supplemented by reference TRBV7-9 and TRBJ1-1, the full variable domain reads DTGVSQNPRHKITKRGQNVTFRCDPISEHNRLYWYRQTLGQGPEFLTYFQNEAQLEKSRLLSDRFSAERPKGSFSTLEIQRTEQGDSAMYLCASSSGQGLNTEAFFGQGTRLTVV.

This clone has a handful of counts. The sequenced part of the CDR3 DNA is TGTGCCAGCAGCGCCCTACAAGGGTGCGAAAAA. Residues: CASSALQGCEK. The entire CDR3 sequence reads CASSALQGCEKLFF. The V gene is TRBV7-6, the J gene TRBJ1-4; D is unresolved. From the germline J gene comes the end of the CDR3, since the read stops 3 residues before it. V was trimmed by 5 bases and J by 8 bases, leaving 15 bases between them. CDR3 length equals 14 residues. The V gene's germline CDR1 is SGHVS and CDR2 FNYEAQ. The full variable domain, its missing parts supplied by reference TRBV7-6 and TRBJ1-4, is GAGVSQSPRYKVTKRGQDVALRCDPISGHVSLYWYRQALGQGPEFLTYFNYEAQQDKSGLPNDRFSAERPEGSISTLTIQRTEQRDSAMYRCASSALQGCEKLFFGSGTQLSVL.

Notes on this clone: The sequence runs out 3 residues before the end of the CDR3; the remainder is reconstructed from the germline J gene. The chain uses TRBV5-4 and TRBJ2-1; 10 bases match TRBD2. The CDR3 runs to 15 residues. Germline assignment: CDR1 SGHNT and CDR2 YYREEE (reference sequence). J gave up 8 bases and V 4 bases, and 9 bases lay outside the gene matches. CDR3 in amino acids: CASSDPSGSWYEQFF. The DNA read from the CDR3 is TGTGCCAGCAGCGATCCTAGCGGGAGCTGGTATGAG.

This clone was seen a handful of times. The sequenced CDR3 bases are TGTGCCAGCAGCCAACAGGGGAACACTGAA. Amino acid sequence: CASSQQGNTE. The CDR3 in its entirety is CASSQQGNTEAFF. The chain carries TRBV7-9 and TRBJ1-1, with D possibly being TRBD1 (6 bases). The read ends 3 residues early relative to the CDR3; the germline J gene fills the gap. CDR1 is SEHNR, CDR2 FQNEAQ, per germline (reference sequence). Trimming removed 5 bases at V and 1 base at J, with 8 bases between. The CDR3 is 13 residues long.

On this clone itself: The CDR3 extends 3 residues past the end of the read, so its final part is completed from the germline J gene. The chain links TRBV19 to TRBJ2-1; weak D call: TRBD1 (5 bases). Germline V gene sequence: CDR1 LNHDA, CDR2 SQIVND (reference sequence). The CDR3 has 14 residues. Trimming removed 7 bases from V and 0 bases from J, with 10 bases in between. The CDR3 is CASMSTGSYNEQFF. The CDR3 bases that were read are TGTGCCAGTATGTCAACAGGCTCCTACAATGAG.

Note on this clone: With the read ending 3 residues before the CDR3 end, the germline J gene is used to fill in that end. The J gene is TRBJ2-7, the V gene TRBV7-6; D uncertain. The length of the CDR3 is 12 residues. Looked up from germline, CDR1 is SGHVS and CDR2 is FNYEAQ. Trimming pared 6 bases from V and 2 bases from J, leaving 8 bases between. Incomplete CDR3 DNA: TGTGCCAGCAGTTTAACAACCTACGAG. Its translation: CASSLTTYE. The CDR3 as a whole reads CASSLTTYEQYF. Together with reference TRBV7-6 and TRBJ2-7, the CDR3 gives the full variable domain: GAGVSQSPRYKVTKRGQDVALRCDPISGHVSLYWYRQALGQGPEFLTYFNYEAQQDKSGLPNDRFSAERPEGSISTLTIQRTEQRDSAMYRCASSLTTYEQYFGPGTRLTVT.

In the case of this clone: The DNA ends 3 residues before the CDR3 does, and the rest of the CDR3 is filled in from the germline J gene. The chain is built from TRBV7-2 and TRBJ2-2; TRBD1 matches 7 bases. The V and J ends lost 2 bases and 7 bases, in that order; junction bases with no gene match: 1. Germline CDR1 and CDR2: SGHTA and FQGNSA. The CDR3 spans 13 residues. The CDR3 protein is CASSLRDSGELFF. Partial CDR3 DNA: TGTGCCAGCAGCTTAAGGGACAGCGGGGAG.

In this sample, this clone turned up many times. A read error may account for a junction end that differs from germline. The observed sequence ends 3 residues before the CDR3 terminus, with the missing tail filled in from the germline J gene. The chain is built from TRBV29-1 and TRBJ2-5, with no clear D. This CDR3 is built from 12 residues. Germline CDR1 SQVTM, CDR2 ANQGSEA. The CDR3 protein is CSVIGQQGTQYF. Incomplete CDR3 DNA: TGCAGCGTTATAGGGCAACAAGGGACC.

On this clone: Read coverage stops 3 residues before the CDR3 terminus; the germline J gene supplies the remainder. V and J are TRBV6-1 and TRBJ2-1; D possibly corresponds to TRBD2 (6 bases). Trimming pared 3 bases from V and 2 bases from J, leaving 11 bases between. The CDR3 is 15 amino acids. Germline V gene sequence: CDR1 MNHNS, CDR2 SASEGT. The CDR3: CASSEDGGTYNEQFF. The sequenced part of the CDR3 DNA is TGTGCCAGCAGTGAGGACGGCGGGACCTACAATGAG.

Remarks on this clone: The read gets to within 3 residues of the CDR3 end, and the germline J gene fills in the rest. V usage is TRBV29-1 and J usage is TRBJ2-1; 7 bases are shared with TRBD1. The J segment lost 2 bases and the V segment lost 4 bases, leaving 5 bases of the junction unmatched. CDR3 length: 14 amino acids. Germline V gives CDR1 SQVTM, CDR2 ANQGSEA. CDR3 DNA, as far as it was read: TGCAGCGTTGTACAGGGGTCTCCCTACAATGAG. Translating gives CSVVQGSPYNE. The CDR3 as a whole reads CSVVQGSPYNEQFF.

There are many counts of this clone. The CDR3 end lies 3 residues beyond the end of the read and is filled in from the germline J gene. This chain uses TRBV29-1 with TRBJ2-1, with 11 bases lining up with TRBD1. The CDR3 totals 17 residues. The V and J ends lost 5 bases and 2 bases, in that order; junction bases with no gene match: 11. Germline V gives CDR1 SQVTM, CDR2 ANQGSEA. This chain's CDR3 is CSVSGTGGLRAYNEQFF. Incomplete CDR3 DNA: TGCAGCGTTAGCGGGACAGGGGGTCTTAGGGCCTACAATGAG.

For this clone: The read is 3 residues too short to cover the CDR3 end, so that end is filled in from the germline J gene. The chain links TRBV7-9 to TRBJ2-2, with D possibly matching TRBD1 (5 bases). The CDR3 has 14 amino acids. CDR1 SEHNR and CDR2 FQNEAQ come from the germline V gene (reference sequence). Trimming left V 6 bases short and J 4 bases short, with 12 bases between. The CDR3 loop reads CASRLQVTTGELFF. The covered CDR3 bases are TGTGCCAGCAGACTACAGGTTACCACCGGGGAG.

Notes on this clone: The read falls 3 residues short of the CDR3 end, and the missing part is taken from the germline J gene. V is TRBV18 and J is TRBJ1-5, with 7 bases that match TRBD1. The junction had 7 bases not matched to a gene; V was cut back by 4 bases and J by 7 bases. CDR1 is KGHSH and CDR2 is LQKENI in the germline V gene. This CDR3 has 14 residues. This CDR3 reads CASSLTGSEQPQHF. Partial CDR3 DNA: TGTGCCAGCTCACTGACAGGGTCGGAACAGCCC.

To note about this clone: The missing CDR3 end, 3 residues past where the read stops, is filled in from the germline J gene. The rearrangement joins TRBV7-2 to TRBJ1-5, with 9 bases matching TRBD1. V shed 1 base and J 7 bases; nucleotides not matched to a gene: 5. CDR1 is SGHTA, CDR2 FQGNSA, per germline. This CDR3 is built from 15 residues. This CDR3 is CASSLGDRVGQPQHF. The sequenced CDR3 bases are TGTGCCAGCAGCTTAGGGGACAGGGTGGGCCAGCCC.

To note about this clone: The read stops 3 residues short of the end of the CDR3; the missing end is completed from the germline J gene. J is TRBJ1-1 and V is TRBV7-9, with 9 bases fitting TRBD1. With 4 bases clipped from V and 4 bases from J, the junction kept 4 bases outside the gene matches. Germline assignment: CDR1 SEHNR and CDR2 FQNEAQ (reference sequence). There are 14 residues in the CDR3. The CDR3 here is CASSSGQGSTEAFF. The sequenced CDR3 bases are TGTGCCAGCAGCTCGGGACAGGGTAGCACTGAA.

This clone was recorded many times. The CDR3 sequence is CASRRGASETQYF. CDR3 DNA (partial): TGTGCCAGCAGACGAGGGGCCTCGGAGACC. The chain uses TRBV7-8 and TRBJ2-5; the D call may be TRBD1 or TRBD2 (5 bases each). Sequencing ends 3 residues short of the CDR3 end; the germline J gene provides the rest. Germline CDR1 reads SGHVS; CDR2 reads FQNEAQ. V was shortened by 6 bases and J by 5 bases, with 13 bases between the two germline ends. The CDR3 spans 13 residues.

Worth noting for this clone: At one end the junction does not follow the germline gene, possibly because of a read error. The read is 3 residues too short to cover the CDR3 end, so that end is filled in from the germline J gene. The genes are TRBV7-7 and TRBJ2-7; 8 nucleotides agree with TRBD1. This CDR3 is built from 13 residues. Germline assignment: CDR1 SSHAT and CDR2 FNYEAQ (reference sequence). The covered CDR3 bases are TGTGCTAGCAGCCGGGACAGGAATTACGAG. Amino acids: CASSRDRNYE. The complete CDR3 reads CASSRDRNYEQYF.